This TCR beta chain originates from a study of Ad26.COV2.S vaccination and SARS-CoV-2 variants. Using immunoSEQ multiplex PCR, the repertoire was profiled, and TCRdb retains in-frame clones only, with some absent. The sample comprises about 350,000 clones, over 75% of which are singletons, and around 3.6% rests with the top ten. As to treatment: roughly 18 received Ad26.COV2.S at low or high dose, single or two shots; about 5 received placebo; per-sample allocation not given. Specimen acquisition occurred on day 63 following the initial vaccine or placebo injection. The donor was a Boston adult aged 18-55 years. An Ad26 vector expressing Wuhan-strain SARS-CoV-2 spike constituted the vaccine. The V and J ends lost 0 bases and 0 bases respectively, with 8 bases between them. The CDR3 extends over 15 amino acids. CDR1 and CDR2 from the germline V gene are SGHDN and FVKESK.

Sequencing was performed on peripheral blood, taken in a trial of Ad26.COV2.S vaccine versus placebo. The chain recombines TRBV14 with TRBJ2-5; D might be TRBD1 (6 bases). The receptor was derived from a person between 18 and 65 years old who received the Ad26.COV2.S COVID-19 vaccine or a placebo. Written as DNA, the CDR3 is TGTGCCAGCAGCCAAGATACAGGGTACCAAGAGACCCAGTACTTC. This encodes CASSQDTGYQETQYF.